The 31 T cell receptor beta chains given below trace back to one sample, sequenced in a study of cytomegalovirus exposure and HLA in healthy donors. In the PCR, 60 Vbeta and 13 Jbeta primers were used. Sequencing was performed with immunoSEQ multiplex PCR; in TCRdb, only in-frame clones are kept and a portion is missing. The data show around 140,000 clones, with approximately 80% seen just once and approximately 1.8% held by the top ten. The sample consisted of PBMCs. The receptors derive from a man aged 40-49 years in good health and CMV-seronegative.

The chain has TRBV10-3 and TRBJ2-7; 12 nucleotides match TRBD2. The V gene's germline CDR1 is ENHRY and CDR2 SYGVKD. The CDR3 length is 14 residues. After removal of 3 bases from V and 4 bases from J, the junction contained 1 base not matched to a gene. The CDR3 spells CAISDTSGRYEQYF. CDR3 DNA sequence: TGTGCCATCAGTGATACTAGCGGGAGGTACGAGCAGTACTTC.

The CDR3 spells CASSLMTRDGYTF. The CDR3 nucleotides are TGTGCCAGCAGCTTGATGACTCGGGATGGCTACACCTTC. The chain has TRBV7-9 and TRBJ1-2, with D uncertain. V was shortened by 3 bases and J by 6 bases, with 11 bases between the two germline ends. CDR1 and CDR2 from the germline V gene are SEHNR and FQNEAQ (reference sequence). The CDR3 loop spans 13 amino acids.

V gene TRBV5-1 combines with J gene TRBJ2-7, with 9 bases identical to TRBD2. The CDR3 covers 15 residues. Trimming cost V 5 bases and J 1 base; bases outside gene matches: 7. Germline CDR1 reads SGHRS; CDR2 reads YFSETQ. The CDR3 DNA sequence: TGCGCCAGCAGTCGGGGACTAGCTAATTCCTACGAGCAGTACTTC. Translating it yields CASSRGLANSYEQYF.

V usage is TRBV27 and J usage is TRBJ2-1; 8 bases agree with TRBD2. The V gene's germline CDR1 is MNHEY and CDR2 SMNVEV (reference sequence). CDR3 length equals 15 residues. With 5 bases clipped from V and 5 bases from J, the junction kept 8 bases outside the gene matches. The CDR3 bases are TGTGCCAGCAGTCTATGGGGACTAGGGGACAATGAGCAGTTCTTC. Translated, it gives CASSLWGLGDNEQFF.

The chain joins TRBV30 to TRBJ1-6; D unclear. Germline CDR1 reads GTSNPN; CDR2 reads SVGIG (reference sequence). CDR3 length equals 13 residues. Trimming took 6 bases from V and 0 from J, leaving 6 bases between them. The CDR3 DNA is TGTGCCTGCTCCCCCTCCTATAATTCACCCCTCCACTTT. Translated: CACSPSYNSPLHF. Looking up the rest from reference TRBV30 and TRBJ1-6 gives the full variable domain: SQTIHQWPATLVQPVGSPLSLECTVEGTSNPNLYWYRQAAGRGLQLLFYSVGIGQISSEVPQNLSASRPQDRQFILSSKKLLLSDSGFYLCACSPSYNSPLHFGNGTRLTVT.

The V gene is TRBV4-1, the J gene TRBJ2-5; the D is unclear. This CDR3 contains 13 residues. In germline, CDR1 is MGHRA, CDR2 YSYEKL. Trimming took off 3 bases at V and 4 bases at J, with 9 bases between the two ends. CDR3 protein: CASSQFPGETQYF. CDR3 DNA: TGCGCCAGCAGCCAGTTTCCGGGAGAGACCCAGTACTTC.

This clone was seen once. The chain is built from TRBV19 and TRBJ2-2; 8 bases align to TRBD2. This CDR3 has 16 residues. CDR1 is LNHDA and CDR2 is SQIVND in the germline V gene (reference sequence). J was trimmed by 7 bases and V by 6 bases; bases with no gene match: 13. CDR3 DNA: TGTGCCAGTAGCAAAGGGACTAGTCCAAAAAACGGGGAGCTGTTTTTT. It specifies CASSKGTSPKNGELFF.

V gene TRBV28 combines with J gene TRBJ1-5, with D possibly being TRBD1 (5 bases). Germline V CDR1 and CDR2: MDHEN, SYDVKM. V was cut by 4 bases and J by 4 bases, with 17 bases left in between. The CDR3 is 16 residues long. The CDR3 reads CASSYRGTAVNQPQHF. CDR3 coding DNA: TGTGCCAGCAGTTATCGCGGGACGGCTGTTAATCAGCCCCAGCATTTT.

The chain is built from TRBV4-1 and TRBJ2-7, with 10 bases fitting TRBD2. V was pared by 2 bases and J by 3 bases, with 4 bases of the junction left unmatched. CDR1 is MGHRA, CDR2 YSYEKL, per germline. CDR3 length: 15 amino acids. CDR3 sequence (DNA): TGCGCCAGCAGCCAAATGAGGACTAGCGGCTACGAGCAGTACTTC. The encoded protein is CASSQMRTSGYEQYF.

This chain uses TRBV4-3 with TRBJ1-2, with TRBD1 as a possible D gene (5 bases). V gave up 3 bases and J gave up 4 bases, with 18 bases separating them. Germline V gene sequence: CDR1 LGHNA, CDR2 YSLEER. CDR3 length: 16 amino acids. The DNA of the CDR3 is TGCGCCAGCAGCCAGGATTGGGACTCAAGGACCTATGGCTACACCTTC. As protein: CASSQDWDSRTYGYTF.

On this clone itself: The germline gene is not matched at one end of the junction; a read error may be the cause. The chain links TRBV7-9 to TRBJ2-2; weak D call: TRBD1 (5 bases). Germline values: CDR1 SEHNR, CDR2 FQNEAQ (reference sequence). CDR3 length: 15 residues. The CDR3 spells CSSSPQDTNTGELFF. The DNA of the CDR3 is TGTTCCAGCAGCCCCCAGGACACAAACACCGGGGAGCTGTTTTTT.

This chain links TRBV4-3 with TRBJ2-5; D possibly corresponds to TRBD2 (6 bases). Between the trimmed V and J ends, which lost 0 bases and 4 bases, there was a span of 9 bases. CDR1 LGHNA and CDR2 YSLEER come from the germline V gene. The CDR3 length is 14 residues. This CDR3 reads CASSQDLATETQYF. CDR3 in DNA: TGCGCCAGCAGCCAAGACCTAGCGACAGAGACCCAGTACTTC.

This clone showed up just once. The chain employs TRBV19 and TRBJ1-1, with 7 bases that match TRBD1. Germline CDR1 LNHDA, CDR2 SQIVND (reference sequence). J lost 5 bases, V lost 2 bases, and 5 bases had no gene match. The CDR3 sequence is 14 residues long. The CDR3 loop reads CASSIKGARTEAFF. In DNA, the CDR3 is TGTGCCAGTAGTATAAAGGGGGCGCGAACTGAAGCTTTCTTT.

The CDR3 DNA sequence: TGTGCCAGCAGCTTAGCTGGTAGCCAAGTGTACCAAGAGACCCAGTACTTC. It encodes CASSLAGSQVYQETQYF. V is TRBV11-2 and J is TRBJ2-5; D remains ambiguous. CDR3 length: 17 residues. V lost 1 base, J lost 0 bases, and 15 bases lay in between. Germline lookup yields CDR1 SGHAT and CDR2 FQNNGV.

The rearrangement joins TRBV7-2 to TRBJ2-3; 8 bases map to TRBD2. The junction had 10 bases not matched to a gene; V was cut back by 5 bases and J by 0 bases. The germline V gene has CDR1 SGHTA and CDR2 FQGNSA. CDR3 size: 17 residues. Here the CDR3 reads CASSPQRAGGSTDTQYF. CDR3 bases: TGTGCCAGCAGCCCCCAGCGGGCGGGGGGAAGCACAGATACGCAGTATTTT. The whole variable domain, filled in from reference TRBV7-2 and TRBJ2-3, reads GAGVSQSPSNKVTEKGKDVELRCDPISGHTALYWYRQSLGQGLEFLIYFQGNSAPDKSGLPSDRFSAERTGGSVSTLTIQRTQQEDSAVYLCASSPQRAGGSTDTQYFGPGTRLTVL.

The rearrangement links TRBV7-9 to TRBJ2-3, with 8 bases matching TRBD1. The CDR3 is 15 residues long. The germline gives CDR1 SEHNR, CDR2 FQNEAQ (reference sequence). The J segment lost 0 bases and the V segment lost 5 bases, leaving 4 bases of the junction unmatched. In DNA, the CDR3 is TGTGCCAGCAGCGGGGGACAGGCTAGCACAGATACGCAGTATTTT. Protein: CASSGGQASTDTQYF.

The CDR3 DNA sequence: TGCGCCAGCAAAGGACAGTCCCAATGGGAAAAACTGTTTTTT. Translation gives CASKGQSQWEKLFF. This chain connects TRBV10-2 to TRBJ1-4, with D possibly being TRBD1 (6 bases). The V and J ends lost 7 bases and 8 bases respectively, with 17 bases between them. This CDR3 has 14 amino acids. The germline V gene has CDR1 WSHSY and CDR2 SAAADI.

The rearrangement links TRBV2 to TRBJ2-5; D possibly corresponds to TRBD1 (5 bases). This CDR3 comprises 13 residues. Germline CDR1 SNHLY, CDR2 FYNNEI. Trimming removed 7 bases from V and 2 bases from J, with 11 bases in between. The CDR3 DNA reads as TGTGCCAGCACAGAACAGGCTCAAGAGACCCAGTACTTC. Translated: CASTEQAQETQYF.

Details on this clone: The junction departs from the called germline gene at one end, perhaps through a read error. This chain uses TRBV29-1 with TRBJ2-4; D gene ambiguous. In germline, CDR1 is SQVTM, CDR2 ANQGSEA. The CDR3 totals 10 residues. CDR3 DNA sequence: TGCAGCGTGTTGAAAAACAGTCAGTACTTC. Amino acids: CSVLKNSQYF. The full variable domain, completed using reference TRBV29-1 and TRBJ2-4, is SAVISQKPSRDICQRGTSLTIQCQVDSQVTMMFWYRQQPGQSLTLIATANQGSEATYESGFVIDKFPISRPNLTFSTLTVSNMSPEDSSIYLCSVLKNSQYFGAGTRLSVL.

The J gene is TRBJ1-2, the V gene TRBV7-6; 8 bases are shared with TRBD1. The CDR3 has 14 amino acids. V trimming: 1 base; J trimming: 5 bases; junction bases outside the gene matches: 3. Germline CDR1 reads SGHVS; CDR2 reads FNYEAQ. The DNA for the CDR3 is TGTGCCAGCAGCTTAGGTGACAGGGGATATGGCTACACCTTC. Its translation: CASSLGDRGYGYTF.

This rearrangement joins TRBV4-3 to TRBJ2-5; 10 bases align to TRBD2. The CDR3 sequence is 16 residues long. V was pared by 4 bases and J by 3 bases, with 8 bases of the junction left unmatched. Germline V CDR1 and CDR2: LGHNA, YSLEER. The CDR3 loop reads CASSPQTAGGKETQYF. CDR3 in DNA: TGCGCCAGCAGCCCCCAGACAGCGGGGGGGAAAGAGACCCAGTACTTC.

The gene calls are TRBV9 and TRBJ2-2, with D possibly being TRBD2 (5 bases). V lost 4 bases to trimming and J lost 6 bases, with 16 bases between them. Germline V gene data show CDR1 as SGDLS and CDR2 as YYNGEE. The CDR3 loop spans 15 amino acids. The CDR3 spells CASSPLVGRPGELFF. CDR3 in DNA: TGTGCCAGCAGCCCACTGGTGGGGAGACCCGGGGAGCTGTTTTTT.

This clone has only a few counts. V gene TRBV19 combines with J gene TRBJ2-7; weak D call: TRBD1 (6 bases). The CDR3 is 14 amino acids. CDR1 is LNHDA, CDR2 SQIVND, per germline (reference sequence). Deletions cut 3 bases from V and 7 bases from J, with 16 bases between. CDR3 protein: CASSMGTPPEEQYF. The DNA of the CDR3 is TGTGCCAGTAGTATGGGGACACCCCCTGAGGAGCAGTACTTC.

The genes are TRBV9 and TRBJ2-3, with 9 positions matching TRBD2. V was clipped by 2 bases and J by 1 base; unmatched bases: 8. CDR1 is SGDLS and CDR2 is YYNGEE in the germline V gene. The CDR3 contains 17 residues. CDR3 sequence (DNA): TGTGCCAGCAGCGTGGCGGGGGGGCTAGCGGGCACAGATACGCAGTATTTT. Protein: CASSVAGGLAGTDTQYF.

The chain uses TRBV28 and TRBJ2-7, with D maybe TRBD2 (6 bases). The germline CDR1 and CDR2 sequences are MDHEN and SYDVKM. This CDR3 is built from 14 residues. V was cut by 3 bases and J by 7 bases, with 16 bases left in between. In DNA form, the CDR3 reads TGTGCCAGCAGTTTGTCGGGGATGGGGGGTGAGCAGTACTTC. Translation: CASSLSGMGGEQYF.

The chain joins TRBV7-3 to TRBJ2-5, with 10 bases fitting TRBD1. The tail of the sequence fits TRBJ2-7 better, so the J call may be wrong. Germline assignment: CDR1 SGHTA and CDR2 FQGTGA. This CDR3 region has 15 residues. DNA for the CDR3: TGTGCCAGCAGCCTGGGACAGGGGAGCCCCTACGAGCAGTACTTC. Translating gives CASSLGQGSPYEQYF.

The chain uses TRBV5-1 and TRBJ2-7; 7 bases map to TRBD2. The CDR3 sequence is 15 residues long. J was trimmed by 3 bases and V by 4 bases; bases with no gene match: 10. The germline V gene encodes CDR1 SGHRS and CDR2 YFSETQ. CDR3 nucleotide sequence: TGCGCCAGCAGCCCTCGGGACCGGGGGGACTACGAGCAGTACTTC. The encoded protein is CASSPRDRGDYEQYF.

A remark on this clone: Distinct nucleotide sequences in the sample also encode this CDR3. The chain recombines TRBV5-1 with TRBJ1-6, with TRBD1 as a possible D gene (5 bases). V lost 0 bases, J lost 7 bases, and 8 bases lay in between. Germline V gene sequence: CDR1 SGHRS, CDR2 YFSETQ. The CDR3 is 14 amino acids. CDR3 DNA sequence: TGCGCCAGCAGCTTGGGACAGTCGAATTCACCCCTCCACTTT. Translated: CASSLGQSNSPLHF.

V and J are TRBV5-6 and TRBJ1-6; 10 positions agree with TRBD1. Germline-derived CDR1 and CDR2 are SGHDT and YYEEEE. The ends lost 4 bases at V and 12 bases at J; junction bases unmatched: 10. The CDR3 spans 15 residues. This chain's CDR3 is CASSLGQGTLEPLHF. For the CDR3, the DNA is TGTGCCAGCAGCCTGGGACAGGGGACCCTGGAACCCCTCCACTTT.

The chain has TRBV7-2 and TRBJ2-7, with D maybe TRBD2 (6 bases). This CDR3 comprises 12 residues. Trimming cost V 1 base and J 9 bases, with 10 bases left between them. The V gene's germline CDR1 is SGHTA and CDR2 FQGNSA. The CDR3, as DNA: TGTGCCAGCAGCTTAGAGGGGACTCTGCAGTACTTC. Its protein product is CASSLEGTLQYF.

The CDR3 sequence: CATRRQPDQPQHF. CDR3 sequence (DNA): TGTGCCACCCGAAGACAGCCTGATCAGCCCCAGCATTTT. The rearrangement uses TRBV27 and TRBJ1-5; a weak D match, TRBD1 (5 bases). CDR3 size: 13 residues. CDR1 and CDR2 (germline): MNHEY, SMNVEV (reference sequence). Trimming left V 10 bases short and J 5 bases short, with 15 bases between.